What follows is one T cell receptor (beta chain) and its context. Its target is unknown. The data stem from a study of T cell responses to AZD1222 COVID-19 vaccine. The wider study: Analyses pooled second doses at about 4 or about 12 weeks. Study conclusions and caveats: Donors were mostly white British, more females; clonal diversity possibly underestimated. Spike-wide coverage was observed for vaccine-associated CD4 TCRs, with dominant responses at 160-218 and 743-854. Repertoire sampling occurred only after the peak T cell response.

Assay used: immunoSEQ multiplex PCR; TCRdb lists only in-frame clones, some missing. Of roughly 190,000 clones in the sample, 85% to 95% are singletons; the top ten hold approximately 3.9%. Per germline, CDR1 MNHEY and CDR2 SVGAGI. The CDR3 sequence is 15 residues long. Trimming at V came to 2 bases and at J to 2 bases, leaving 5 bases not matched to a gene. This chain joins TRBV6-5 and TRBJ2-5; 7 positions match TRBD1. The source material was peripheral blood, sampled on day 0 of AZD1222 vaccination. The clonotype comes from an adult in good health. The CDR3 bases are TGTGCCAGCAGTTACACGGGACAGAGACAAGAGACCCAGTACTTC. Protein: CASSYTGQRQETQYF.